These 18 T cell receptor beta chains were all obtained from the same sample, sequenced in a study of blood T cell repertoires in COVID-19. The protocol was immunoSEQ multiplex PCR, while the TCRdb copy is restricted to in-frame clones and leaves out a portion. The sample holds fewer than 300,000 clones; about nine tenths are singletons and the top ten take 2.2%. Sequencing used peripheral blood. Source of these receptors: a young woman with COVID-19, enrolled during active disease.

This sequence joins TRBV20-1 and TRBJ2-2, with a possible D match to TRBD1 (6 bases). Per germline, CDR1 DFQATT and CDR2 SNEGSKA (reference sequence). V was cut by 3 bases and J by 5 bases, with 10 bases left in between. The CDR3 runs to 13 residues. CDR3 bases: TGCAGTGCTAGTTGGCAGGGGACCGGGGAGCTGTTTTTT. Translation gives CSASWQGTGELFF.

The chain joins TRBV18 to TRBJ1-1, with D possibly TRBD1 on 5 matching bases. Trimming left V 2 bases short and J 3 bases short, with 10 bases between. This CDR3 spans 14 amino acids. Germline loops: CDR1 KGHSH, CDR2 LQKENI. The CDR3 spells CASSPAGRDTEAFF. The CDR3 nucleotides are TGTGCCAGCTCACCAGCGGGGCGGGACACTGAAGCTTTCTTT.

The chain is built from TRBV2 and TRBJ1-4; TRBD1 matches 7 bases. The germline V gene has CDR1 SNHLY and CDR2 FYNNEI. This CDR3 region has 13 residues. Trimming cost V 8 bases and J 1 base; bases outside gene matches: 1. The CDR3 loop reads CASGDRTNEKLFF. CDR3 DNA sequence: TGTGCCAGCGGGGACAGAACTAATGAAAAACTGTTTTTT.

The chain carries TRBV28 and TRBJ2-7; possible D gene TRBD1, 6 bases. Germline V gene sequence: CDR1 MDHEN, CDR2 SYDVKM. Trimming removed 1 base at V and 2 bases at J, with 12 bases between. This CDR3 has 15 residues. The CDR3 sequence: CASSLFGTHAYEQYF. The CDR3 nucleotides read TGTGCCAGCAGTTTATTCGGGACACACGCCTACGAGCAGTACTTC.

This clone was seen more than once but under ten times. This sequence joins TRBV27 and TRBJ2-7; D gene ambiguous. In germline, CDR1 is MNHEY, CDR2 SMNVEV (reference sequence). Trimming stripped 2 bases from V and 2 bases from J, with 13 bases between. The CDR3 runs 15 residues. CDR3 bases: TGTGCCAGCAGTTTAGACACGTCCGGCACCTACGAGCAGTACTTC. Protein product: CASSLDTSGTYEQYF.

The chain recombines TRBV7-3 with TRBJ2-3; TRBD1 agrees at 7 bases. The CDR3 consists of 15 residues. The germline V gene has CDR1 SGHTA and CDR2 FQGTGA. V dropped 2 bases and J dropped 0; count of bases not matched to a gene: 2. This CDR3 is CASSLSGQSTDTQYF. CDR3 sequence (DNA): TGTGCCAGCAGCTTATCGGGACAGAGCACAGATACGCAGTATTTT. The full variable domain, rest sourced from reference TRBV7-3 and TRBJ2-3, is GAGVSQTPSNKVTEKGKYVELRCDPISGHTALYWYRQSLGQGPEFLIYFQGTGAADDSGLPNDRFFAVRPEGSVSTLKIQRTERGDSAVYLCASSLSGQSTDTQYFGPGTRLTVL.

This chain connects TRBV7-6 to TRBJ2-2, with 7 bases matching TRBD1. Germline V CDR1 and CDR2: SGHVS, FNYEAQ. V shed 1 base and J 3 bases; nucleotides not matched to a gene: 5. CDR3 length equals 16 residues. The CDR3: CASSLGQGRDTGELFF. DNA of the CDR3: TGTGCCAGCAGCTTAGGACAGGGTAGGGACACCGGGGAGCTGTTTTTT.

The rearrangement joins TRBV5-1 to TRBJ1-4; 9 nucleotides agree with TRBD1. The CDR3 totals 17 residues. J gave up 6 bases and V 3 bases, and 12 bases lay outside the gene matches. The germline V gene encodes CDR1 SGHRS and CDR2 YFSETQ. This chain's CDR3 is CASSYRWGGQGDEKLFF. CDR3 DNA: TGCGCCAGCAGCTATCGTTGGGGGGGACAGGGAGATGAAAAACTGTTTTTT.

The rearrangement joins TRBV2 to TRBJ2-1, with 7 bases aligning to TRBD1. V lost 5 bases, J lost 6 bases, and 13 bases stayed unmatched. CDR3 length: 16 amino acids. Germline lookup yields CDR1 SNHLY and CDR2 FYNNEI. CDR3 in DNA: TGTGCCAGCAGTTGGACCGGGACAGCCCCGCGCAATGAGCAGTTCTTC. Translating gives CASSWTGTAPRNEQFF.

This clone has a handful of counts. The chain recombines TRBV3-1 (or the pseudogene TRBV3-2) with TRBJ2-5; 12 nucleotides line up with TRBD1. V shed 2 bases, J shed 4 bases, and the junction held 8 bases outside the gene matches. CDR3 length: 17 amino acids. Germline V lookup: CDR1 LGHDT, CDR2 YNNKEL (reference sequence). CDR3 amino acids: CASSQPPGQGARETQYF. CDR3 sequence (DNA): TGTGCCAGCAGCCAACCACCGGGACAGGGGGCAAGAGAGACCCAGTACTTC.

The chain combines TRBV5-1 with TRBJ1-3; D uncertain. There are 16 residues in the CDR3. Trimming took off 0 bases at V and 0 bases at J, with 10 bases between the two ends. Per the germline V gene, CDR1 is SGHRS and CDR2 is YFSETQ. The DNA for the CDR3 is TGCGCCAGCAGCTTGGGGTACGGGAGCTCTGGAAACACCATATATTTT. The encoded protein is CASSLGYGSSGNTIYF.

V is TRBV6-2 or TRBV6-3 and J is TRBJ2-7, with TRBD1 matching over 9 bases. V shed 4 bases, J shed 2 bases, and the junction held 3 bases outside the gene matches. Looked up from germline, CDR1 is MNHEY and CDR2 is SVGEGT. The length of the CDR3 is 14 residues. The CDR3 protein is CASSSDRGTYEQYF. CDR3 sequence (DNA): TGTGCCAGCAGTTCCGACAGGGGGACCTACGAGCAGTACTTC.

The chain couples TRBV11-2 to TRBJ2-1; 8 positions agree with TRBD1. V trimming: 4 bases; J trimming: 1 base; junction bases outside the gene matches: 9. The CDR3 runs 17 residues. Looked up from germline, CDR1 is SGHAT and CDR2 is FQNNGV. CDR3 loop: CASSSPSDRESYNEQFF. CDR3 sequence (DNA): TGTGCCAGCAGCTCACCCTCGGACAGGGAATCCTACAATGAGCAGTTCTTC.

CDR3 loop: CASSPDIIPGAAYGYTF. In DNA form, the CDR3 reads TGTGCCAGCTCACCAGATATTATCCCAGGGGCGGCCTATGGCTACACCTTC. This chain connects TRBV18 to TRBJ1-2; perhaps TRBD1 as D (6 bases). Between the trimmed V and J ends, which lost 2 bases and 4 bases, there was a span of 20 bases. CDR1 is KGHSH and CDR2 is LQKENI in the germline V gene. The CDR3 covers 17 residues.

This clone was seen a single time. The chain recombines TRBV24-1 with TRBJ2-1; 15 positions agree with TRBD2. From germline, CDR1 is KGHDR and CDR2 SFDVKD. Trimming cost V 8 bases and J 9 bases; bases outside gene matches: 13. This CDR3 spans 17 amino acids. CDR3 coding DNA: TGTGCCACCAACCCGGACCTAGGACTAGCGGGAGGGAGTGAGCAGTTCTTC. This gives the protein CATNPDLGLAGGSEQFF.

This chain links TRBV5-1 with TRBJ1-2, with D maybe TRBD1 (5 bases). The germline V and J ends were trimmed by 4 bases and 8 bases, with 21 bases remaining between them. This CDR3 is 15 amino acids long. Germline values: CDR1 SGHRS, CDR2 YFSETQ. The CDR3 protein is CASSPLEGRNLGYTF. The DNA of the CDR3 is TGCGCCAGCAGCCCCCTGGAGGGGCGAAATTTGGGCTACACCTTC.

This clone showed up many times. The chain uses TRBV2 and TRBJ2-3; 8 bases fit TRBD2. The V segment lost 10 bases and the J segment 11 bases; nucleotides outside the gene matches: 14. This CDR3 is 13 amino acids long. Germline V gene lookup returns CDR1 SNHLY and CDR2 FYNNEI. The CDR3 sequence: CATSGSPPKEQYF. CDR3 nucleotides: TGTGCCACAAGCGGGAGTCCGCCGAAGGAGCAGTATTTT. The full variable domain, its missing parts supplied by reference TRBV2 and TRBJ2-3, is EPEVTQTPSHQVTQMGQEVILRCVPISNHLYFYWYRQILGQKVEFLVSFYNNEISEKSEIFDDQFSVERPDGSNFTLKIRSTKLEDSAMYFCATSGSPPKEQYFGPGTRLTVL.

The rearrangement links TRBV25-1 to TRBJ2-3; 8 nucleotides line up with TRBD1. The CDR3 length is 14 residues. After removal of 3 bases from V and 5 bases from J, the junction contained 4 bases not matched to a gene. The germline gives CDR1 MGHDK, CDR2 SYGVNS. CDR3 loop: CASSDDRGGDTQYF. The DNA for the CDR3 is TGTGCCAGCAGTGATGACAGGGGAGGAGATACGCAGTATTTT.